This T cell receptor beta chain comes out of a study of blood T cell repertoires in COVID-19. Sequencing was performed with immunoSEQ multiplex PCR; in TCRdb, only in-frame clones are kept and a portion is missing. The repertoire consists of some 300,000 clones, with around 92% occurring once and the leading ten covering around 9%. The length of the CDR3 is 17 residues. V shed 4 bases and J shed 0 bases, with 15 bases lying between them. In germline, CDR1 is SGHVS, CDR2 FNYEAQ. The chain recombines TRBV7-6 with TRBJ2-2, with TRBD1 as a possible D gene (6 bases). Sequencing was performed on PBMCs or T cells enriched from blood (not recorded which). This receptor was identified in a woman in her twenties or thirties who had recovered from COVID-19. Written as DNA, the CDR3 is TGTGCCAGCAGCTCGTATCCCGGGACAACGAACACCGGGGAGCTGTTTTTT. Amino acid sequence: CASSSYPGTTNTGELFF.